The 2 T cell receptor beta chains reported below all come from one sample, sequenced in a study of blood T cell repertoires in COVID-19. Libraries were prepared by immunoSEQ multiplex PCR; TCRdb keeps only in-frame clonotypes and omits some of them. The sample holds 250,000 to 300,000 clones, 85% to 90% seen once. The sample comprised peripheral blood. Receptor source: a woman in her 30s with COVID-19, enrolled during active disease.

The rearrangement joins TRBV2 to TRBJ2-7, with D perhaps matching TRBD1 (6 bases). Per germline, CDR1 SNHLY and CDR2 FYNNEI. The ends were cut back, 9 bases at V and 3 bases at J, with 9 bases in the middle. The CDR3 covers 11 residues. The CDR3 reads CASTDSYEQYF. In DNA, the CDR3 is TGTGCCAGTACGGACAGCTACGAGCAGTACTTC. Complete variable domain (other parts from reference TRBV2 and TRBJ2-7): EPEVTQTPSHQVTQMGQEVILRCVPISNHLYFYWYRQILGQKVEFLVSFYNNEISEKSEIFDDQFSVERPDGSNFTLKIRSTKLEDSAMYFCASTDSYEQYFGPGTRLTVT.

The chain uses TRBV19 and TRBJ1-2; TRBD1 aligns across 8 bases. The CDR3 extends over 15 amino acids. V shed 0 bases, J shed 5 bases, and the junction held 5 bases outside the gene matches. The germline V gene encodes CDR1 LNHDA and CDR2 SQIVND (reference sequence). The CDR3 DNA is TGTGCCAGTAGTATAGAGAGGACAGGGTTGTATGGCTACACCTTC. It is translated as CASSIERTGLYGYTF.